This T cell receptor beta chain was sequenced for a study of PD-1 blockade in classical Hodgkin lymphoma. Measured with immunoSEQ multiplex PCR; TCRdb has only the in-frame clones, and not every one. The sample carries roughly 140,000 clones, approximately 81% recorded once. With no exception, relapse followed autologous stem cell transplantation in all patients, and brentuximab vedotin exposure varied. This clone was observed once. The starting material was peripheral blood mononuclear cells (PBMCs), obtained before the second cycle of nivolumab. This TCR derives from a human donor with classical Hodgkin lymphoma.

In DNA, the CDR3 is TGTGCCAGCAGCTTGGCAGGGAGGCACACCGGGGAGCTGTTTTTT. It translates to CASSLAGRHTGELFF. The chain is built from TRBV5-8 and TRBJ2-2; maybe TRBD2 (6 bases). This CDR3 comprises 15 residues. The germline V gene encodes CDR1 SGHTS and CDR2 YDEGEE. The germline V and J ends were trimmed by 0 bases and 3 bases, with 9 bases remaining between them.